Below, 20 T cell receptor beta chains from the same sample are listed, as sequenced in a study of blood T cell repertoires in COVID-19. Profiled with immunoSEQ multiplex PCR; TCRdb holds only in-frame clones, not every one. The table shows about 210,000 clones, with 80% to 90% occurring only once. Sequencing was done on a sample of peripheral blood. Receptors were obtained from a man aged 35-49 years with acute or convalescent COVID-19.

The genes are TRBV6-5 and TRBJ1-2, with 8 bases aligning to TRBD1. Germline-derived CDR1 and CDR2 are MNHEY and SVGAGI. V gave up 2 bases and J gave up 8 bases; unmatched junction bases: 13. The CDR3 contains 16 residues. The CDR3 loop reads CASSYGGGGQGEGYTF. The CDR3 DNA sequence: TGTGCCAGCAGTTACGGGGGAGGCGGACAGGGAGAAGGCTACACCTTC.

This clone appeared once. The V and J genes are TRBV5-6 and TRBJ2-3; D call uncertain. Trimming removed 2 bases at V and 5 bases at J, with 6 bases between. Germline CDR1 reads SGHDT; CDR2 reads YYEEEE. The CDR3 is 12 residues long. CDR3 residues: CASSLLLDTQYF. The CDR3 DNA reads TGTGCCAGCAGCTTACTTTTAGATACGCAGTATTTT.

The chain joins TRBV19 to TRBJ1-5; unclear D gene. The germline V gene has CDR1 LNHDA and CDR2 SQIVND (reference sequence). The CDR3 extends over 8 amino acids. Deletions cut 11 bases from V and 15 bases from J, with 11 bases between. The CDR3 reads CAAGSAHF. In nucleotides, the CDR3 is TGTGCCGCAGGCTCCGCGCATTTT.

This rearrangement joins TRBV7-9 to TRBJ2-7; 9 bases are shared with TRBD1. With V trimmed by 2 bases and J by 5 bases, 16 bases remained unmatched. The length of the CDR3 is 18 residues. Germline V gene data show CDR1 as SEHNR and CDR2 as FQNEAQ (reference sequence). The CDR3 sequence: CASSLLVTSGTGRDEQYF. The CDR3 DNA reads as TGTGCCAGCAGCTTACTGGTAACCTCCGGGACAGGGAGAGACGAGCAGTACTTC.

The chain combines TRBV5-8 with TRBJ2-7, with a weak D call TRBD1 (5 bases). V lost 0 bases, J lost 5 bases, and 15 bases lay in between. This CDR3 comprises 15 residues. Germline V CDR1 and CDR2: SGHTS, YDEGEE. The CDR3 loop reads CASSLAVRVGNEQYF. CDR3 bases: TGTGCCAGCAGCTTGGCGGTCAGGGTGGGGAACGAGCAGTACTTC.

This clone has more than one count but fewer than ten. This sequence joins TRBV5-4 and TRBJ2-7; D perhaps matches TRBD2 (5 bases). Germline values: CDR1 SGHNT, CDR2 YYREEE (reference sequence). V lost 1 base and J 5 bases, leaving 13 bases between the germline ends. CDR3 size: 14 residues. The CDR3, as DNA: TGTGCCAGCAGCTTGTATGGGAGACGGGACGAGCAGTACTTC. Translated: CASSLYGRRDEQYF.

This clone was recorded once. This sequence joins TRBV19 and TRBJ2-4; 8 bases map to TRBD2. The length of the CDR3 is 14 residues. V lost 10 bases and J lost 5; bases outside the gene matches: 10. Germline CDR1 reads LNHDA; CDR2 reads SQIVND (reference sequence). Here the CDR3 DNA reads TGTGCCACCTCGGACGGGGGGGGTGAAAACATTCAGTACTTC. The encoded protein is CATSDGGGENIQYF.

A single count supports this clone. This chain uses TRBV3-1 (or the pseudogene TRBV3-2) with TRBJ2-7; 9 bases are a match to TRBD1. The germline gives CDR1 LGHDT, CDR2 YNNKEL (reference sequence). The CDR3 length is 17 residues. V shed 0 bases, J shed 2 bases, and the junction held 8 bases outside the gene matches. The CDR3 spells CASSQDASGTGPYEQYF. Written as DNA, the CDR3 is TGTGCCAGCAGCCAAGATGCGTCCGGGACAGGGCCCTACGAGCAGTACTTC.

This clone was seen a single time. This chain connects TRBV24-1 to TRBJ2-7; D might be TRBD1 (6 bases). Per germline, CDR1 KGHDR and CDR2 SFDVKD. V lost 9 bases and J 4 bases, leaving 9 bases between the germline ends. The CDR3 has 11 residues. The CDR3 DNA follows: TGTGCCACCTCGGACAGTTACGAGCAGTACTTC. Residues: CATSDSYEQYF.

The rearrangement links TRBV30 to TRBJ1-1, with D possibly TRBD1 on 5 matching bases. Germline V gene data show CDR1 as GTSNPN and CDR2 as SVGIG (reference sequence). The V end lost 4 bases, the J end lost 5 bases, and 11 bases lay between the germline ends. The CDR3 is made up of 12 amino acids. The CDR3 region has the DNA TGTGCCTGGAATAGAAGGGGAACTGAAGCTTTCTTT. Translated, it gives CAWNRRGTEAFF.

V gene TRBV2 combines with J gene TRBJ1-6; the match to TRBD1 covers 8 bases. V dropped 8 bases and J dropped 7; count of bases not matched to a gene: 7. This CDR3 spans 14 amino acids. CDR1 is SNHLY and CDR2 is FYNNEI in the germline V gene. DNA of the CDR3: TGTGCCAGCCGACAGGGGTTCGGGAATTCACCCCTCCACTTT. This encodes CASRQGFGNSPLHF.

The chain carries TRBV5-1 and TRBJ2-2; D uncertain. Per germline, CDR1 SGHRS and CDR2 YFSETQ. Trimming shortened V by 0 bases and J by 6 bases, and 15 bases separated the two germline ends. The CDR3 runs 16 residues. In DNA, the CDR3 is TGCGCCAGCAGCTTGGCAGACACCTTCCGACCCGGGGAGCTGTTTTTT. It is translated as CASSLADTFRPGELFF.

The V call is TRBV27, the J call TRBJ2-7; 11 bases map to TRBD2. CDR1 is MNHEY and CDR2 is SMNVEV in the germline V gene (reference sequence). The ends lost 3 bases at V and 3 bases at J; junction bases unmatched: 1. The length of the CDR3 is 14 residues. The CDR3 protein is CASSLTSGNYEQYF. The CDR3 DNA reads TGTGCCAGCAGTTTGACTAGCGGGAACTACGAGCAGTACTTC.

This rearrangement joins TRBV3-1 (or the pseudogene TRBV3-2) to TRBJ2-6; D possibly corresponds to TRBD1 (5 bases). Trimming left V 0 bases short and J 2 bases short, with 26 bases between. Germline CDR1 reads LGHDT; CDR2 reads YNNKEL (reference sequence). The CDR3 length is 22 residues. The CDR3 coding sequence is TGTGCCAGCAGCCAAGATCCCATCCCAGGGAACTCAGGGTTGACTGGGGCCAACGTCCTGACTTTC. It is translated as CASSQDPIPGNSGLTGANVLTF.

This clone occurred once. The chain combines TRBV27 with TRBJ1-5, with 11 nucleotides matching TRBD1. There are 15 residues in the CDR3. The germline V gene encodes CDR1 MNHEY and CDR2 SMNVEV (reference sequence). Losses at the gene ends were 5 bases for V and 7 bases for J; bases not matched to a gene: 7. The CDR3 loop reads CASSTRTGGLQPQHF. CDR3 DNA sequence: TGTGCCAGCAGTACCCGGACAGGGGGCCTACAGCCCCAGCATTTT.

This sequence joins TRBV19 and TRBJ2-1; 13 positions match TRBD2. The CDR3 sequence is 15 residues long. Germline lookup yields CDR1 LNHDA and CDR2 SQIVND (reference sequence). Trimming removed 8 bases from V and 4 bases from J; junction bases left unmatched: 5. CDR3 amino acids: CASPGLAGAYNEQFF. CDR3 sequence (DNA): TGTGCCAGTCCCGGACTAGCGGGGGCATACAATGAGCAGTTCTTC.

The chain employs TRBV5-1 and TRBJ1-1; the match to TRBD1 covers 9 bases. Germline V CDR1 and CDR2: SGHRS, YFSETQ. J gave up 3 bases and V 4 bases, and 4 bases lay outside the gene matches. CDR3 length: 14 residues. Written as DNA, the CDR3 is TGCGCCAGCAGCATAGGACAGGGGCACACTGAAGCTTTCTTT. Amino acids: CASSIGQGHTEAFF.

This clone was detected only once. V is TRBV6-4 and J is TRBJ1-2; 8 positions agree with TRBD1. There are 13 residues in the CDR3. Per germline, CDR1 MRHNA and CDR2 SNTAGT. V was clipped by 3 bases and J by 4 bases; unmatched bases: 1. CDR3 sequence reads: CASSEGQGYGYTF. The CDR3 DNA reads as TGTGCCAGCAGTGAAGGACAGGGCTATGGCTACACCTTC.

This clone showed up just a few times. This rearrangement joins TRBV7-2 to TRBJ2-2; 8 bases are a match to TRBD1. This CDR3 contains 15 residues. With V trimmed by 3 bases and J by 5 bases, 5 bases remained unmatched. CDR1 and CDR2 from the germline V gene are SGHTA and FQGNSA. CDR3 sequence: CASSFDRGWTGELFF. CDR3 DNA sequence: TGTGCCAGCAGCTTCGACAGGGGTTGGACCGGGGAGCTGTTTTTT.

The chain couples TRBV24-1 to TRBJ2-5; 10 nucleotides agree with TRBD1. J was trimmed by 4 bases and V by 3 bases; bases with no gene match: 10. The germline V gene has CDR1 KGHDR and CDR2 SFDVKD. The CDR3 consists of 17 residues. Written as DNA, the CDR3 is TGTGCCACCAGTGATCCTTCGGGACAGGGGAGAGGAGAGACCCAGTACTTC. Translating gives CATSDPSGQGRGETQYF.